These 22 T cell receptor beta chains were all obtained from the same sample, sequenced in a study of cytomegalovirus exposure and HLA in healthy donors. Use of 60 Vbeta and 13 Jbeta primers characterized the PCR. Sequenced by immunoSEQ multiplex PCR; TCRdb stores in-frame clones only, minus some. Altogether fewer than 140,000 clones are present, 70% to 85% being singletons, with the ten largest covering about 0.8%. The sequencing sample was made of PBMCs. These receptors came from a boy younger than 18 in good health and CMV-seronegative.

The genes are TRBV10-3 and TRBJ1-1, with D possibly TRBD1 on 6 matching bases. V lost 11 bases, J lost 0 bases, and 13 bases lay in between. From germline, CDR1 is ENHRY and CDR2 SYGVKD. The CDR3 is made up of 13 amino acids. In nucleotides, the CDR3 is TGTGCCGCCCGGACAGAGCTGAACACTGAAGCTTTCTTT. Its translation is CAARTELNTEAFF.

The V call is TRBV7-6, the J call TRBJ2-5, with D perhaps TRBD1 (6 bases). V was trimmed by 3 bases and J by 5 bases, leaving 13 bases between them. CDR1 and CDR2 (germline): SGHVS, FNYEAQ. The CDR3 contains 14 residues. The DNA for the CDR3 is TGTGCCAGCAGCTTCAACAGGGTTGAGGAGACCCAGTACTTC. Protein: CASSFNRVEETQYF.

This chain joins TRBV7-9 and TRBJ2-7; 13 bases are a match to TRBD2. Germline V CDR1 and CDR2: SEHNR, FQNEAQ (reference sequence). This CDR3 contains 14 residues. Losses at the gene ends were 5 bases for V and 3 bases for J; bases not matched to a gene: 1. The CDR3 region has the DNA TGTGCCAGCAGCCGGACTAGCGGGAGCTACGAGCAGTACTTC. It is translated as CASSRTSGSYEQYF.

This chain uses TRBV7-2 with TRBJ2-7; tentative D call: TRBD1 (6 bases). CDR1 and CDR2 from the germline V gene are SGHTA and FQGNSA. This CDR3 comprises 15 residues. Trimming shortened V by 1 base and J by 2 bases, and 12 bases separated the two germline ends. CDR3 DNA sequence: TGTGCCAGCAGCTTAGGGGGTCAGGGGACCTACGAGCAGTACTTC. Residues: CASSLGGQGTYEQYF. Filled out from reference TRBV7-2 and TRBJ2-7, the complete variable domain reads GAGVSQSPSNKVTEKGKDVELRCDPISGHTALYWYRQSLGQGLEFLIYFQGNSAPDKSGLPSDRFSAERTGGSVSTLTIQRTQQEDSAVYLCASSLGGQGTYEQYFGPGTRLTVT.

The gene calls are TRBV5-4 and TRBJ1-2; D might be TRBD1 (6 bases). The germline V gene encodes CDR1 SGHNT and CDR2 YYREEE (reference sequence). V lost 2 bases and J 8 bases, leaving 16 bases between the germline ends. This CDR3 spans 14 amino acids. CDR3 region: CASSFVGAGAGYTF. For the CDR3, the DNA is TGTGCCAGCAGCTTCGTCGGGGCAGGGGCGGGCTACACCTTC.

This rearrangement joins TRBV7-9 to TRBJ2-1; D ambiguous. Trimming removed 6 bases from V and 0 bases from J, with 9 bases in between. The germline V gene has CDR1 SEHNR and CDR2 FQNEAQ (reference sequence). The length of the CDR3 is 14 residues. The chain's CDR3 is CASSDFSSYNEQFF. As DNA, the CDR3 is TGTGCCAGCAGTGACTTTAGCTCCTACAATGAGCAGTTCTTC.

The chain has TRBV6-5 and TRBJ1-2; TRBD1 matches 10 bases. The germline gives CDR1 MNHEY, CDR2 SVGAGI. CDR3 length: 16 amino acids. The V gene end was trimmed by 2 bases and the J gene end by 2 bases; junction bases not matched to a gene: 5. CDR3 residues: CASSYRPTGGNYGYTF. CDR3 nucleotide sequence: TGTGCCAGCAGTTACCGACCGACAGGGGGCAACTATGGCTACACCTTC.

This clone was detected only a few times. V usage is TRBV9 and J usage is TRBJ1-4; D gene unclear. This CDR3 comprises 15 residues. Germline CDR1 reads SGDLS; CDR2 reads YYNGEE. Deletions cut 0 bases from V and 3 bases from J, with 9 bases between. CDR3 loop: CASSVAGIANEKLFF. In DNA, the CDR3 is TGTGCCAGCAGCGTAGCGGGTATCGCTAATGAAAAACTGTTTTTT.

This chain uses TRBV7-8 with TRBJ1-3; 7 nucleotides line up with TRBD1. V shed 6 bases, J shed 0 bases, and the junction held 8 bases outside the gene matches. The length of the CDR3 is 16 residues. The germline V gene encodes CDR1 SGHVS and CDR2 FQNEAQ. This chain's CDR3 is CASSRRDSGSGNTIYF. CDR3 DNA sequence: TGTGCCAGCAGTCGGCGGGACAGTGGCTCTGGAAACACCATATATTTT.

The CDR3 loop reads CASSPRGTQETQYF. The CDR3 bases are TGTGCCAGCTCACCACGGGGGACACAAGAGACCCAGTACTTC. The V and J genes are TRBV18 and TRBJ2-5; perhaps TRBD1 as D (6 bases). Germline V gene lookup returns CDR1 KGHSH and CDR2 LQKENI. The CDR3 sequence is 14 residues long. Trimming left V 1 base short and J 2 bases short, with 8 bases between.

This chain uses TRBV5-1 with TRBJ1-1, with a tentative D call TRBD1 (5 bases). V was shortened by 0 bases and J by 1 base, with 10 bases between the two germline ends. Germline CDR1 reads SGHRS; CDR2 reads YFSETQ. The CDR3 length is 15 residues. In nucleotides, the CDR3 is TGCGCCAGCAGCTTGGCTGGGACTACGAACACTGAAGCTTTCTTT. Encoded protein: CASSLAGTTNTEAFF.

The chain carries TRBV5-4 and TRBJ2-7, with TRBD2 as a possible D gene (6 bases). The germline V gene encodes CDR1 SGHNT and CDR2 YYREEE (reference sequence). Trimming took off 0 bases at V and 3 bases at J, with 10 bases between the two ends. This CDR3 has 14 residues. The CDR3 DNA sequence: TGTGCCAGCAGCTTGGATAGCGGATACTACGAGCAGTACTTC. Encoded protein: CASSLDSGYYEQYF. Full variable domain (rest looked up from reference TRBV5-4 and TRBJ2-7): ETGVTQSPTHLIKTRGQQVTLRCSSQSGHNTVSWYQQALGQGPQFIFQYYREEENGRGNFPPRFSGLQFPNYSSELNVNALELDDSALYLCASSLDSGYYEQYFGPGTRLTVT.

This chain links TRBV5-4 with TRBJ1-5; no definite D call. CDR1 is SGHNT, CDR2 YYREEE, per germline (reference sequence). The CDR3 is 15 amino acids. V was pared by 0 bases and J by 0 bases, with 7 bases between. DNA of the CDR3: TGTGCCAGCAGCTTGGGAGGCCATAGCAATCAGCCCCAGCATTTT. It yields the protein CASSLGGHSNQPQHF. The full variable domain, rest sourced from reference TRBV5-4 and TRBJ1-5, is ETGVTQSPTHLIKTRGQQVTLRCSSQSGHNTVSWYQQALGQGPQFIFQYYREEENGRGNFPPRFSGLQFPNYSSELNVNALELDDSALYLCASSLGGHSNQPQHFGDGTRLSIL.

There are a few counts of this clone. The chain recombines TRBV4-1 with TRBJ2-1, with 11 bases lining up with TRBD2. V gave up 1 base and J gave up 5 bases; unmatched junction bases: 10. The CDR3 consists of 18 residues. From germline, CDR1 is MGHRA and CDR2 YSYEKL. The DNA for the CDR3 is TGCGCCAGCAGCCAAGGTGGGCTAGCGGGAGGTTTCAACAATGAGCAGTTCTTC. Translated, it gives CASSQGGLAGGFNNEQFF.

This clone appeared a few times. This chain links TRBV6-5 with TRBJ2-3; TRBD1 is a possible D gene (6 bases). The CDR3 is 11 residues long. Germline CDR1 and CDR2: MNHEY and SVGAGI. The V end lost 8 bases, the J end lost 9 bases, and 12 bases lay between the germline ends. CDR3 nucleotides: TGTGCCAGCCAAACAGGGCTCACGCAGTATTTT. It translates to CASQTGLTQYF.

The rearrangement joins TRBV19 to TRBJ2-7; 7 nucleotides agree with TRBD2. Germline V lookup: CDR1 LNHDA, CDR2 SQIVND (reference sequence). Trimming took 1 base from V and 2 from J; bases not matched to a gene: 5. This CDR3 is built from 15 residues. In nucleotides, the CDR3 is TGTGCCAGTAGTATAGGGCTAGCGGAGACCTACGAGCAGTACTTC. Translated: CASSIGLAETYEQYF. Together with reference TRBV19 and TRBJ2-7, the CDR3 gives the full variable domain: DGGITQSPKYLFRKEGQNVTLSCEQNLNHDAMYWYRQDPGQGLRLIYYSQIVNDFQKGDIAEGYSVSREKKESFPLTVTSAQKNPTAFYLCASSIGLAETYEQYFGPGTRLTVT.

The CDR3 DNA sequence: TGTGCCAGTAGTCCACAGGGGGCTAATGCAGCTTTCTTT. Amino acids: CASSPQGANAAFF. J is TRBJ1-1 and V is TRBV19; 9 bases are shared with TRBD1. CDR1 is LNHDA, CDR2 SQIVND, per germline (reference sequence). The CDR3 contains 13 residues. After removal of 5 bases from V and 10 bases from J, the junction contained 8 bases not matched to a gene.

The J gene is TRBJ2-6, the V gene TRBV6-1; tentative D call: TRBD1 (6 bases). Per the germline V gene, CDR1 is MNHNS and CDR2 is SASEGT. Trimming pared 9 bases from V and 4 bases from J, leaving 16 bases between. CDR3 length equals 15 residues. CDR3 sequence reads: CASTWTVPGANVLTF. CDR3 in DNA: TGTGCCAGTACATGGACAGTACCCGGGGCCAACGTCCTGACTTTC.

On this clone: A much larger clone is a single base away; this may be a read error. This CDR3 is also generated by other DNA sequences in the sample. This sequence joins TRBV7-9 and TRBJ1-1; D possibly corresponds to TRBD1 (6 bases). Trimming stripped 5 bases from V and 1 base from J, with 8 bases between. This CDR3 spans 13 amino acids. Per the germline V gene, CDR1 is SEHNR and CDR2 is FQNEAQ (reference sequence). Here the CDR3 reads CASSRGQNTEAFF. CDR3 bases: TGTGCCAGCAGCCGGGGACAGAACACTGAAGCTTTCTTT.

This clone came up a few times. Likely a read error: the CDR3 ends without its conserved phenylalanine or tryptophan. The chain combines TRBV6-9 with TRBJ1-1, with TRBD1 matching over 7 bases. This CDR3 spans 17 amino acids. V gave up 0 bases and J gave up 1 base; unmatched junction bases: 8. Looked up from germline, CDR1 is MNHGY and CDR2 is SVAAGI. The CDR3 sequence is CASSYSPETGRNTEAFV. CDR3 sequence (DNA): TGTGCCAGCAGTTATTCGCCGGAGACAGGGAGGAACACTGAAGCTTTCGTT.

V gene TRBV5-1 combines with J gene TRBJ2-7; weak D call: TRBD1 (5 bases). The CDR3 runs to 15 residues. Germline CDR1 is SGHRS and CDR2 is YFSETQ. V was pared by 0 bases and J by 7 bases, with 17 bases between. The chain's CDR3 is CASSLESGSSWEQYF. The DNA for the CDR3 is TGCGCCAGCAGCTTGGAGTCAGGGTCTTCGTGGGAGCAGTACTTC.

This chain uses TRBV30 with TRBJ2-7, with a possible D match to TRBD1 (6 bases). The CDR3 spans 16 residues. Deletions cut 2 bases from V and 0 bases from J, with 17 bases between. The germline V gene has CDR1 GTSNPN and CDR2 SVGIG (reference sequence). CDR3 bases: TGTGCCTGGAGTAGGGGGAGTGACTGGAGCTCCTACGAGCAGTACTTC. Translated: CAWSRGSDWSSYEQYF.